This T cell receptor beta chain was sequenced in a study of T cells after yellow fever vaccination. Findings of the study overall: The booster saw the reappearance of most primary-vaccination clones (around 96% CD4, around 90% CD8). A small proportion of clonotypes was detected in both the CD4 and CD8 compartments.

This clonotype was counted between two and nine times. Its cognate antigen is unknown. The V and J ends lost 4 bases and 5 bases respectively, with 8 bases between them. The CDR3 totals 12 residues. Germline CDR1 reads SGHVS; CDR2 reads FNYEAQ. TCR cDNA, made by 5'RACE template switching, carried an added universal primer site and UMIs. TCRdb fed the 5' RACE reads into MiXCR, producing one record per CDR3 protein. This sample has around 400,000 distinct CDR3 sequences, with approximately 10% found just once. Specimen: PBMCs, collected on the day of the first yellow fever vaccination. The origin of this receptor is a man younger than 30 who received the YFV17D yellow fever vaccine. J is TRBJ2-5 and V is TRBV7-6; no clear D gene. The CDR3 spells CASSSLSETQYF. The CDR3 DNA follows: TGTGCCAGCAGCTCTCTCTCGGAGACCCAGTACTTC.